Listed here are 18 T cell receptor beta chains from one sample, sequenced in a study of somatic mutations in cytotoxic T cells in rheumatoid arthritis. Clones were read by immunoSEQ multiplex PCR, and TCRdb kept only the in-frame ones, dropping some. The table lists tens of thousands of clones, around 83% of them singletons. The sequenced sample was CD8+ T cells sorted from blood. The receptor set was obtained from an adult with rheumatoid arthritis.

The chain couples TRBV11-2 to TRBJ2-1; tentative D call: TRBD2 (5 bases). CDR1 and CDR2 from the germline V gene are SGHAT and FQNNGV. V lost 5 bases and J 7 bases, leaving 24 bases between the germline ends. The CDR3 extends over 17 amino acids. The CDR3 protein is CASSGEGSAHLQNEQFF. Written as DNA, the CDR3 is TGTGCCAGCAGCGGAGAGGGTAGCGCCCACTTACAGAATGAGCAGTTCTTC.

The chain carries TRBV7-9 and TRBJ1-1; D is undetermined. CDR3 length equals 12 residues. Trimming left V 6 bases short and J 1 base short, with 6 bases between. From germline, CDR1 is SEHNR and CDR2 FQNEAQ (reference sequence). The CDR3 sequence: CASRLQNTEAFF. CDR3 nucleotide sequence: TGTGCCAGCAGATTACAGAACACTGAAGCTTTCTTT.

This chain connects TRBV6-5 to TRBJ2-2; 11 bases map to TRBD2. Germline CDR1 MNHEY, CDR2 SVGAGI. The V and J ends lost 3 bases and 7 bases, in that order; junction bases with no gene match: 7. This CDR3 has 16 amino acids. The CDR3 sequence: CASSYLTSGVDGELFF. The CDR3 bases are TGTGCCAGCAGTTATCTGACTAGCGGGGTGGACGGGGAGCTGTTTTTT.

This clone was picked up one time. The chain links TRBV4-3 to TRBJ2-2; 7 bases map to TRBD2. The CDR3 is 16 amino acids. Unmatched junction bases numbered 4, after V lost 2 bases and J lost 1 base. Germline CDR1 reads LGHNA; CDR2 reads YSLEER. CDR3 coding DNA: TGCGCCAGCAGCCAATCTAGCGGAAGGAACACCGGGGAGCTGTTTTTT. This translates into CASSQSSGRNTGELFF.

CDR3 region: CASSLGGGNTEAFF. The CDR3 nucleotides read TGTGCCAGCAGCTTAGGAGGGGGGAACACTGAAGCTTTCTTT. The V call is TRBV11-2, the J call TRBJ1-1; a weak D match, TRBD1 (6 bases). V lost 1 base and J 1 base, leaving 7 bases between the germline ends. This CDR3 spans 14 amino acids. CDR1 is SGHAT, CDR2 FQNNGV, per germline.

The chain recombines TRBV7-9 with TRBJ1-2, with 10 positions matching TRBD1. V trimming: 5 bases; J trimming: 4 bases; junction bases outside the gene matches: 4. CDR1 and CDR2 (germline): SEHNR, FQNEAQ (reference sequence). The CDR3 consists of 14 residues. The CDR3 DNA is TGTGCCAGCAGCAGGGACAGGGGACTCTATGGCTACACCTTC. Translation gives CASSRDRGLYGYTF.

The rearrangement links TRBV7-9 to TRBJ2-3, with D hard to call. Germline V CDR1 and CDR2: SEHNR, FQNEAQ (reference sequence). Deletions cut 3 bases from V and 3 bases from J, with 13 bases between. The CDR3 has 15 amino acids. The CDR3 region has the DNA TGTGCCAGCAGCTTTATAAAGAACGCGACAGATACGCAGTATTTT. Protein product: CASSFIKNATDTQYF. The whole variable domain, filled in from reference TRBV7-9 and TRBJ2-3, reads DTGVSQNPRHKITKRGQNVTFRCDPISEHNRLYWYRQTLGQGPEFLTYFQNEAQLEKSRLLSDRFSAERPKGSFSTLEIQRTEQGDSAMYLCASSFIKNATDTQYFGPGTRLTVL.

The chain recombines TRBV2 with TRBJ1-2, with unresolved D. Trimming cost V 2 bases and J 5 bases, with 12 bases left between them. The CDR3 totals 14 residues. Germline V gene sequence: CDR1 SNHLY, CDR2 FYNNEI. CDR3 loop: CASSEPPVSYGYTF. CDR3 coding DNA: TGTGCCAGCAGTGAACCGCCTGTGTCGTATGGCTACACCTTC.

This chain connects TRBV9 to TRBJ1-1, with a weak D call TRBD1 (5 bases). The V end lost 0 bases, the J end lost 3 bases, and 9 bases lay between the germline ends. The germline V gene encodes CDR1 SGDLS and CDR2 YYNGEE. The CDR3 consists of 14 residues. CDR3 in DNA: TGTGCCAGCAGCGTAGCGGGGGGGGACACTGAAGCTTTCTTT. This sequence encodes CASSVAGGDTEAFF.

Details on this clone: Other DNA sequences of this sample code for an identical CDR3. The chain carries TRBV30 and TRBJ2-3, with D hard to call. The CDR3 contains 14 residues. CDR1 and CDR2 (germline): GTSNPN, SVGIG (reference sequence). V lost 0 bases, J lost 3 bases, and 10 bases lay in between. CDR3 amino acids: CAWSVQTSTDTQYF. The CDR3 DNA reads TGTGCCTGGAGTGTGCAGACGAGTACAGATACGCAGTATTTT.

The chain employs TRBV7-9 and TRBJ2-7, with a possible D match to TRBD2 (5 bases). V lost 4 bases and J 5 bases, leaving 18 bases between the germline ends. Germline values: CDR1 SEHNR, CDR2 FQNEAQ (reference sequence). This CDR3 is built from 15 residues. CDR3 region: CASSSRGGGSHEQYF. The CDR3 nucleotides read TGTGCCAGCAGCTCCCGAGGTGGAGGTTCCCACGAGCAGTACTTC.

DNA of the CDR3: TGTGCCAGCATCCCTGGGGGTAGCGGGAGAGAGCAGTTCTTC. Translation gives CASIPGGSGREQFF. The chain recombines TRBV7-9 with TRBJ2-1, with TRBD2 matching 9 bases. The trim removed 7 bases at V and 10 bases at J, leaving 11 bases unmatched. This CDR3 comprises 14 residues. Germline values: CDR1 SEHNR, CDR2 FQNEAQ (reference sequence).

This clone was found a few times. This rearrangement joins TRBV29-1 to TRBJ1-2, with D possibly being TRBD1 (6 bases). Germline assignment: CDR1 SQVTM and CDR2 ANQGSEA. CDR3 length equals 12 residues. Trimming took 6 bases from V and 5 from J, leaving 13 bases between them. The CDR3 nucleotides read TGCAGCGTCCCGTGGGGGGCGTATGGCTACACCTTC. This codes for CSVPWGAYGYTF. Together with reference TRBV29-1 and TRBJ1-2, the CDR3 gives the full variable domain: SAVISQKPSRDICQRGTSLTIQCQVDSQVTMMFWYRQQPGQSLTLIATANQGSEATYESGFVIDKFPISRPNLTFSTLTVSNMSPEDSSIYLCSVPWGAYGYTFGSGTRLTVV.

The chain has TRBV11-3 and TRBJ2-4, with D maybe TRBD2 (6 bases). The V end was cut by 8 bases, the J end by 1 base, with 18 bases between. The CDR3 covers 16 residues. The germline V gene has CDR1 SGHNT and CDR2 YENEEA. The CDR3 DNA follows: TGTGCCAGCTCCGACCGGGACTTATGGGCCAAAAACATTCAGTACTTC. Residues: CASSDRDLWAKNIQYF.

The chain is built from TRBV7-9 and TRBJ2-7; 9 bases fit TRBD2. Germline V gene lookup returns CDR1 SEHNR and CDR2 FQNEAQ (reference sequence). The CDR3 totals 16 residues. With 5 bases clipped from V and 0 bases from J, the junction kept 8 bases outside the gene matches. The CDR3 spells CASSPGASGDSYEQYV. CDR3 nucleotides: TGTGCCAGCAGCCCGGGGGCTAGCGGGGACTCCTACGAGCAGTACGTC.

The chain is built from TRBV4-3 and TRBJ2-1; the D gene is possibly TRBD2 (6 bases). Germline-derived CDR1 and CDR2 are LGHNA and YSLEER. V dropped 0 bases and J dropped 10 bases, with 16 bases sitting between them. The length of the CDR3 is 15 residues. CDR3 DNA: TGCGCCAGCAGCCAAGATTCAGGGCTAGCGAGGGAGCAGTTCTTC. As protein: CASSQDSGLAREQFF.

J is TRBJ2-3 and V is TRBV4-2; 9 bases fit TRBD1. V shed 0 bases and J 4 bases; nucleotides not matched to a gene: 11. There are 18 residues in the CDR3. CDR1 is LGHNA and CDR2 is YNFKEQ in the germline V gene. As DNA, the CDR3 is TGTGCCAGCAGCCAAGATCCCCCCGGGACAGGGCTTTCAGATACGCAGTATTTT. This translates into CASSQDPPGTGLSDTQYF.

The CDR3 nucleotides are TGCGCCAGCAGCTTTAAAGGGGGCGCCGGCTACACCTTC. It is translated as CASSFKGGAGYTF. V and J are TRBV5-1 and TRBJ1-2; 7 bases map to TRBD1. CDR3 length equals 13 residues. V trimming: 2 bases; J trimming: 8 bases; junction bases outside the gene matches: 6. In germline, CDR1 is SGHRS, CDR2 YFSETQ.